The 22 T cell receptor delta chains listed next were all sequenced from one sample in a study of gamma-delta T cells after stem cell transplantation. TCRdb applied CATT to the RT-PCR reads for clone calling. The sample has more than 900 delta-chain clones; about 9.6% are singletons. Sequencing used gamma-delta T cells. All receptors derive from a human donor. It is not recorded whose cells these are; they may come from a transplant donor.

Turning to this clone: TCRdb has a much larger clone's protein, which differs at residue 7 from the translation of this DNA, likely because of a read error; what is shown is the protein translated from the DNA. V usage is TRDV2 and J usage is TRDJ1; no clear D gene. The CDR3 consists of 15 residues. V shed 3 bases and J shed 2 bases, with 15 bases lying between them. From germline, CDR1 is GEAIGNYY and CDR2 EKD. This chain's CDR3 is CACDSLAGSTDKLIF. CDR3 in DNA: TGTGCCTGTGACTCCCTAGCAGGGAGTACCGATAAACTCATCTTT.

By share, this clone ranks as hyperexpanded. The sample holds other DNA sequences that translate to the same CDR3. J is TRDJ1 and V is TRDV2; 13 nucleotides match TRDD3. The V and J ends lost 3 bases and 2 bases, in that order; junction bases with no gene match: 5. Germline V gene sequence: CDR1 GEAIGNYY, CDR2 EKD. CDR3 size: 16 residues. The CDR3 coding sequence is TGTGCCTGTGACGCATTACTGGGGGATACGACCGATAAACTCATCTTT. This gives the protein CACDALLGDTTDKLIF.

This clone came up a few times. The translation of this DNA and the TCRdb protein of a much larger clone differ at residue 12, probably owing to a read error; the protein shown here is translated from the DNA. The chain has TRDV1 and TRDJ1; 8 positions agree with TRDD3. The V and J ends lost 0 bases and 2 bases, in that order; junction bases with no gene match: 20. The germline V gene has CDR1 TSWWSYY and CDR2 QGS. This CDR3 is 21 amino acids long. CDR3 residues: CALGELLDWGDNESGTDKLIF. The CDR3 DNA reads as TGTGCTCTTGGGGAACTACTTGATTGGGGGGATAATGAGAGTGGGACCGATAAACTCATCTTT.

This clone ranks as medium-sized (0.01 to 0.1%). The V gene is TRDV2, the J gene TRDJ1, with a possible D match to TRDD3 (5 bases). In germline, CDR1 is GEAIGNYY, CDR2 EKD. CDR3 length: 17 amino acids. Trimming stripped 0 bases from V and 0 bases from J, with 16 bases between. The CDR3 is CACDTVDTKGYTDKLIF. The DNA for the CDR3 is TGTGCCTGTGACACCGTCGATACTAAAGGGTACACCGATAAACTCATCTTT.

This clone has only a few counts. This could be a read error, since a much larger clone is one nucleotide away. This chain connects TRDV2 to TRDJ3; D gene uncertain. Germline CDR1 is GEAIGNYY and CDR2 is EKD. This CDR3 contains 19 residues. V was cut by 0 bases and J by 1 base, with 15 bases left in between. CDR3 sequence (DNA): TGTGCCTGTGACACCGGTAGAGGTACTGAGTCCTGGGACACCCGACAGATGTTTTTC. Amino acid sequence: CACDTGRGTESWDTRQMFF.

This clone is labeled as medium-sized (0.01 to 0.1%). Other DNA sequences in this sample translate to the same CDR3. The chain recombines TRDV2 with TRDJ1, with D perhaps matching TRDD3 (6 bases). The V end was cut by 4 bases, the J end by 1 base, with 21 bases between. The CDR3 contains 17 residues. CDR1 and CDR2 from the germline V gene are GEAIGNYY and EKD. This CDR3 is CACELMGAPGVTDKLIF. As DNA, the CDR3 is TGTGCCTGTGAACTGATGGGGGCCCCGGGCGTCACCGATAAACTCATCTTT.

This clone was observed a few times. Translating this DNA gives a protein that differs at residue 12 from the TCRdb one, which belongs to a much larger clone; a read error is likely, and the protein shown is this translation. This sequence joins TRDV1 and TRDJ1; TRDD3 matches at 9 bases. This CDR3 has 15 amino acids. Germline assignment: CDR1 TSWWSYY and CDR2 QGS. The CDR3 nucleotides are TGTGCTCTTGGGGACCTGTACTGGGGGACCGATATACTCATCTTT. It codes for CALGDLYWGTDILIF.

Relative to its sample, this clone is medium-sized. One base separates it from a far larger clone, so it is likely a read error. The sample contains more than one DNA sequence encoding this CDR3. The chain links TRDV2 to TRDJ1, with a possible D match to TRDD3 (5 bases). The CDR3 extends over 18 amino acids. The V end lost 4 bases, the J end lost 1 base, and 24 bases lay between the germline ends. Germline V gene data show CDR1 as GEAIGNYY and CDR2 as EKD. CDR3: CACEPMTNTGISTDKLIF. The CDR3, as DNA: TGTGCCTGTGAACCTATGACCAATACAGGGATCAGCACCGATAAACTCATCTTT.

As concerns this clone: This DNA's translation and the protein TCRdb lists, from a much larger clone, do not match at residue 8, likely due to a read error; the protein shown is translated from the DNA. The V and J genes are TRDV2 and TRDJ1; tentatively, D is TRDD3 (6 bases). The V gene lost 0 bases and the J gene lost 0 bases, with 16 bases spanning the gap. The V gene's germline CDR1 is GEAIGNYY and CDR2 EKD. The CDR3 length is 17 residues. DNA for the CDR3: TGTGCCTGTGACACCGCCGAGGTGGATACCTACACCGATAAACTCATCTTT. Residues: CACDTAEVDTYTDKLIF.

This clone showed up just a few times. This rearrangement joins TRDV2 to TRDJ1, with 8 positions matching TRDD3. This CDR3 contains 16 residues. The germline CDR1 and CDR2 sequences are GEAIGNYY and EKD. The V gene end was trimmed by 5 bases and the J gene end by 0 bases; junction bases not matched to a gene: 10. CDR3 residues: CACVGLGDQDTDKLIF. The CDR3 nucleotides read TGTGCCTGTGTAGGTCTGGGGGACCAAGACACCGATAAACTCATCTTT.

In regard to this clone: Given a far larger clone just one base away, this is likely a sequencing read error. The chain carries TRAV29/DV5 and TRDJ1; TRDD3 matches at 11 bases. The CDR3 is 20 amino acids. The germline gives CDR1 NSMFDY, CDR2 ISSIKDK. The V segment lost 0 bases and the J segment 0 bases; nucleotides outside the gene matches: 16. Written as DNA, the CDR3 is TGTGCAGCAAGCGCGCGGGCTGGGGGATACTTGCCAAAGTACACCGATAAACTCATCTTT. Its translation: CAASARAGGYLPKYTDKLIF. The whole variable domain, remainder taken from reference TRAV29/DV5 and TRDJ1, is DQQVKQNSPSLSVQEGRISILNCDYTNSMFDYFLWYKKYPAEGPTFLISISSIKDKNEDGRFTVFLNKSAKHLSLHIVPSQPGDSAVYFCAASARAGGYLPKYTDKLIFGKGTRVTVEP.

On this clone itself: The mismatch at residue 8 between this DNA's translation and the TCRdb protein of a much larger clone likely reflects a read error; the protein shown is translated from the DNA. This chain connects TRDV2 to TRDJ3; TRDD3 aligns across 10 bases. With 0 bases clipped from V and 2 bases from J, the junction kept 18 bases outside the gene matches. This CDR3 has 23 amino acids. Germline V gene sequence: CDR1 GEAIGNYY, CDR2 EKD. The CDR3 sequence: CACDTVPPRGIRAPTWDTRQMFF. The CDR3 region has the DNA TGTGCCTGTGACACCGTCCCTCCACGGGGGATACGGGCACCGACCTGGGACACCCGACAGATGTTTTTC.

As to this clone: TCRdb's entry gives the protein of a much larger clone, which mismatches this DNA's translation at residue 8, likely from a read error; the protein reported here is translated from the DNA. The chain joins TRDV2 to TRDJ1; possible D gene TRDD3, 5 bases. This CDR3 spans 23 amino acids. V lost 3 bases and J lost 0, with 37 bases in between. Germline V gene lookup returns CDR1 GEAIGNYY and CDR2 EKD. The CDR3 bases are TGTGCCTGTGACTTGTTACTGGAGGATAATACCCCGAATACCGGGCATTACACCGATAAACTCATCTTT. Amino acid sequence: CACDLLLEDNTPNTGHYTDKLIF.

The chain joins TRDV2 to TRDJ1; no clear D. Germline V gene lookup returns CDR1 GEAIGNYY and CDR2 EKD. V was shortened by 0 bases and J by 3 bases, with 22 bases between the two germline ends. This CDR3 has 18 amino acids. CDR3 region: CACDTIGEVYSVADKLIF. CDR3 coding DNA: TGTGCCTGTGACACCATCGGAGAGGTATACTCGGTGGCCGATAAACTCATCTTT.

About this clone: The protein TCRdb gives is from a much larger clone and does not agree with this DNA's translation at residue 4, likely a read error; the protein shown here comes from the DNA. The chain carries TRDV2 and TRDJ1; 9 bases are a match to TRDD3. CDR1 is GEAIGNYY, CDR2 EKD, per germline. The CDR3 consists of 16 residues. Trimming at V came to 4 bases and at J to 6 bases, leaving 14 bases not matched to a gene. CDR3 sequence: CACDDMGIRGDNKLIF. CDR3 nucleotides: TGTGCCTGTGATGACATGGGGATACGAGGTGACAATAAACTCATCTTT.

Remarks on this clone: This likely stems from a read error, as it lies one base from a far larger clone. V is TRAV29/DV5 and J is TRDJ1; TRDD3 agrees at 11 bases. V lost 0 bases, J lost 3 bases, and 40 bases stayed unmatched. Germline values: CDR1 NSMFDY, CDR2 ISSIKDK. The CDR3 sequence is 27 residues long. The CDR3 DNA reads as TGTGCAGCAAGCGAGGTTGGTTTCCATCACCTTCCACCATACTCGATACTGGGGGATATTGTATCCGATAAACTCATCTTT. This encodes CAASEVGFHHLPPYSILGDIVSDKLIF.

By sample share, this clone is medium-sized. The genes are TRDV2 and TRDJ3; 9 positions match TRDD3. Unmatched junction bases numbered 1, after V lost 2 bases and J lost 0 bases. CDR1 and CDR2 from the germline V gene are GEAIGNYY and EKD. The CDR3 covers 17 residues. The CDR3 DNA reads TGTGCCTGTGACAACTGGGGGAGCTCCTGGGACACCCGACAGATGTTTTTC. Protein sequence: CACDNWGSSWDTRQMFF.

This clone was seen a handful of times. This probably arose from a read error, given a far larger clone one base away. The CDR3 sequence is CACDTLQLLGSSYTDKLIF. CDR3 DNA: TGTGCCTGTGACACTCTACAACTACTGGGGAGCTCGTACACCGATAAACTCATCTTT. The chain combines TRDV2 with TRDJ1; TRDD3 aligns across 7 bases. The CDR3 covers 19 residues. Germline-derived CDR1 and CDR2 are GEAIGNYY and EKD. Losses at the gene ends were 1 base for V and 0 bases for J; bases not matched to a gene: 16.

The chain employs TRDV2 and TRDJ1; 12 nucleotides align to TRDD3. CDR1 and CDR2 (germline): GEAIGNYY, EKD. The CDR3 is 19 residues long. After removal of 9 bases from V and 4 bases from J, the junction contained 23 bases not matched to a gene. CDR3 sequence reads: CASAPLTSGGYARIDKLIF. CDR3 nucleotide sequence: TGTGCCAGTGCCCCGTTGACCTCTGGGGGATACGCCCGCATCGATAAACTCATCTTT.

This clone was recorded a few times. This rearrangement joins TRDV2 to TRDJ1; maybe TRDD2 (5 bases). CDR1 and CDR2 (germline): GEAIGNYY, EKD. The V gene lost 4 bases and the J gene lost 1 base, with 24 bases spanning the gap. The CDR3 loop spans 18 amino acids. CDR3 loop: CACDPMTNTVIITDKLIF. The CDR3 DNA sequence: TGTGCCTGTGATCCTATGACCAATACAGTGATCATCACCGATAAACTCATCTTT.

By sample fraction, this clone is hyperexpanded. Different DNA sequences within this sample yield the same CDR3. This chain joins TRDV2 and TRDJ1, with 10 bases fitting TRDD3. Germline assignment: CDR1 GEAIGNYY and CDR2 EKD. This CDR3 comprises 18 residues. V lost 0 bases to trimming and J lost 2 bases; unmatched junction nucleotides: 11. CDR3 nucleotides: TGTGCCTGTGACACCGTCGCTACGTTGGGGGATACAACCGATAAACTCATCTTT. Encoded protein: CACDTVATLGDTTDKLIF.

On this clone itself: Compared with germline, one end of the junction differs, possibly owing to a read error. The sample carries other DNA sequences with the same CDR3. This chain links TRDV2 with TRDJ1; D remains ambiguous. The CDR3 has 19 amino acids. Germline CDR1 and CDR2: GEAIGNYY and EKD. CDR3 nucleotide sequence: TGTGCCTGTGACACTCTCCAACTCCTGGTGGGCTCGTACACCGATAACCTCATCTTT. Amino acid sequence: CACDTLQLLVGSYTDNLIF.